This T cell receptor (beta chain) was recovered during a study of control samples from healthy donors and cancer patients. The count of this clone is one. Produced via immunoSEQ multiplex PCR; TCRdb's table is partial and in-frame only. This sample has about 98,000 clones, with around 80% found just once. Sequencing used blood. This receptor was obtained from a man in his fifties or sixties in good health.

CDR3 bases: TGTGCCAGCAGCTTAGAGTCGGTGGTCTACGAGCAGTACTTC. Amino acids: CASSLESVVYEQYF. The chain employs TRBV11-2 and TRBJ2-7, with D uncertain. Trimming left V 0 bases short and J 3 bases short, with 9 bases between. CDR1 is SGHAT, CDR2 FQNNGV, per germline. This CDR3 is built from 14 residues.